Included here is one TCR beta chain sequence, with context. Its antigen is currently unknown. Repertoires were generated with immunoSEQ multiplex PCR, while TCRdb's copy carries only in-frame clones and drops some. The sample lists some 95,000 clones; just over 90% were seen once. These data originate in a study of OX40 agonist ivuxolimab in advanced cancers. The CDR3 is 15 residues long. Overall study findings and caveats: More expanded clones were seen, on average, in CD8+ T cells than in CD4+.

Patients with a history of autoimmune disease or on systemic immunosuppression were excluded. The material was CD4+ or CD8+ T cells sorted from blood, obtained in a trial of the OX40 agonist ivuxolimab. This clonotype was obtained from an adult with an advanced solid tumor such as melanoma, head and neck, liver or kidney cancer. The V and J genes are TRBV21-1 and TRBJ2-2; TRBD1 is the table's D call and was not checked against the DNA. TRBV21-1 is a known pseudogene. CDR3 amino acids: CASRTGTGDTGELFF. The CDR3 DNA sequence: TGTGCCAGCAGAACCGGGACAGGGGACACCGGGGAGCTGTTTTTT.